This is a list of T cell receptor beta chains from one sample in a study of shared clonotypes between healthy human individuals. Profiling relied on immunoSEQ multiplex PCR, and the TCRdb table lists in-frame clones only, not all of them. The sample yields roughly 2.5 million clones, more than 90% seen once. The sequenced sample consisted of naive CD4+ T cells sorted from blood. The receptors come from a man between 18 and 35 years old in good health. Both conserved end residues are part of each CDR3. Each record gives: CDR3 DNA, CDR3 protein, J gene, V gene, D gene, clone size. A D gene is named only where the DNA matches it firmly. Size values are once, few and many counts, or a class for expanded clones, and some rows have none.

CDR3 DNA: TGTGCCAGCAGTAGTCGGGAGTCCTACGAGCAGTACTTC
CDR3 protein: CASSSRESYEQYF
J gene: TRBJ2-7
V gene: TRBV6-5
D gene: NA
clone size: once

CDR3 DNA: TGTGCCAGCAGGAGAGGGGGGGAGCAGTACTTC
CDR3 protein: CASRRGGEQYF
J gene: TRBJ2-7
V gene: TRBV28
D gene: NA
clone size: NA

CDR3 DNA: TGTGCCAGTAGTCGGGGAGCGGCCTCCTACAATGAGCAGTTCTTC
CDR3 protein: CASSRGAASYNEQFF
J gene: TRBJ2-1
V gene: TRBV19
D gene: NA
clone size: NA

CDR3 DNA: TGTGCTAGTGGTTTGAGGGGCAGGACAACTGAAGCTTTCTTT
CDR3 protein: CASGLRGRTTEAFF
J gene: TRBJ1-1
V gene: TRBV12-5
D gene: NA
clone size: NA

CDR3 DNA: TGTGCCAGCAGTGAAAGGACTAGCGGGAGTCTTCGAGAGACCCAGTACTTC
CDR3 protein: CASSERTSGSLRETQYF
J gene: TRBJ2-5
V gene: TRBV6-1
D gene: TRBD2
clone size: NA

CDR3 DNA: TGCGCCAGCAGCTCGGGACTAGCGGGAGACGAGCAGTACTTC
CDR3 protein: CASSSGLAGDEQYF
J gene: TRBJ2-7
V gene: TRBV5-1
D gene: TRBD2
clone size: NA

CDR3 DNA: TGTGCCAGCAGCAAAGACAGGGCACAGCCCCAGCATTTT
CDR3 protein: CASSKDRAQPQHF
J gene: TRBJ1-5
V gene: TRBV6-5
D gene: TRBD1
clone size: NA

CDR3 DNA: TGTGCCAGCAGCTTGGCACTAGCGGGAGTGAATACGCAGTATTTT
CDR3 protein: CASSLALAGVNTQYF
J gene: TRBJ2-3
V gene: TRBV7-9
D gene: TRBD2
clone size: NA

CDR3 DNA: TGTGCCAGCAGCTTAGTGAGTCTAGCGGGAGGCCCTCTCCTCTACGAGCAGTACTTC
CDR3 protein: CASSLVSLAGGPLLYEQYF
J gene: TRBJ2-7
V gene: TRBV7-8
D gene: TRBD2
clone size: NA

CDR3 DNA: TGTGCCAGTAGTATAGAAAGGCAGGGGTTGGATGGCTACACCTTC
CDR3 protein: CASSIERQGLDGYTF
J gene: TRBJ1-2
V gene: TRBV19
D gene: NA
clone size: NA

CDR3 DNA: TGTGCCAGCAGCGCCCCGGGCGCTTTCGGTTCCAATGAGCAGTTCTTC
CDR3 protein: CASSAPGAFGSNEQFF
J gene: TRBJ2-1
V gene: TRBV9
D gene: NA
clone size: NA

CDR3 DNA: TGTGCCAGCAGCACGGAAGCGGGAGGAGCGGCAGATACGCAGTATTTT
CDR3 protein: CASSTEAGGAADTQYF
J gene: TRBJ2-3
V gene: TRBV9
D gene: TRBD2
clone size: NA

CDR3 DNA: TGTGCCTGGAGTGTAGGACTAGCGGGGATTAATGAGCAGTTCTTC
CDR3 protein: CAWSVGLAGINEQFF
J gene: TRBJ2-1
V gene: TRBV30
D gene: TRBD2
clone size: once

CDR3 DNA: TGTGCCAGTGGGCCTCAAGAGGTATATACGCAGTATTTT
CDR3 protein: CASGPQEVYTQYF
J gene: TRBJ2-3
V gene: TRBV19
D gene: NA
clone size: NA

CDR3 DNA: TGTGCCAGCAAGGAGGAAAGCAGGGGCTACGAGCAGTACTTC
CDR3 protein: CASKEESRGYEQYF
J gene: TRBJ2-7
V gene: TRBV6-6
D gene: NA
clone size: NA

CDR3 DNA: TGCGCCAGCAGCAATCTGGGACGGCAGAACACTGAAGCTTTCTTT
CDR3 protein: CASSNLGRQNTEAFF
J gene: TRBJ1-1
V gene: TRBV5-1
D gene: NA
clone size: NA

CDR3 DNA: TGTGCCAGCAGACCGACTAGCGGGAGTTACAATGAGCAGTTCTTC
CDR3 protein: CASRPTSGSYNEQFF
J gene: TRBJ2-1
V gene: TRBV6-6
D gene: TRBD2
clone size: NA

CDR3 DNA: TGTGCCACCAGCCCCGGGGTAGGACCGTTGTACGAGCAGTACTTC
CDR3 protein: CATSPGVGPLYEQYF
J gene: TRBJ2-7
V gene: TRBV15
D gene: NA
clone size: NA

CDR3 DNA: TGCGCCAGCAGCCAACTCCCGGGACAGTCCAAAGAGACCCAGTACTTC
CDR3 protein: CASSQLPGQSKETQYF
J gene: TRBJ2-5
V gene: TRBV4-1
D gene: TRBD1
clone size: NA

CDR3 DNA: TGTGCCAGCTCACCAGGCCTACAGGCTCCGGACTATGGCTACACCTTC
CDR3 protein: CASSPGLQAPDYGYTF
J gene: TRBJ1-2
V gene: TRBV18
D gene: NA
clone size: NA

CDR3 DNA: TGTGCCAGCAGCTTGTATGACCGAACCAACTATGGCTACACCTTC
CDR3 protein: CASSLYDRTNYGYTF
J gene: TRBJ1-2
V gene: TRBV5-6
D gene: NA
clone size: NA

CDR3 DNA: TGCGCCAGCAGCCAAGCACCTAGCGGGATCACCGGGGAGCTGTTTTTT
CDR3 protein: CASSQAPSGITGELFF
J gene: TRBJ2-2
V gene: TRBV4-3
D gene: TRBD2
clone size: NA

CDR3 DNA: TGTGCCAGTAGTCCCGGGACAGGGTACACCGGGGAGCTGTTTTTT
CDR3 protein: CASSPGTGYTGELFF
J gene: TRBJ2-2
V gene: TRBV19
D gene: TRBD1
clone size: few

CDR3 DNA: TGTGCCAGCAGTGATGGCGAGGGGACCCTATTTGGAGGATACGAGCAGTACTTC
CDR3 protein: CASSDGEGTLFGGYEQYF
J gene: TRBJ2-7
V gene: TRBV6-1
D gene: NA
clone size: NA

CDR3 DNA: TGTGCCAGCAGCGTAGAGGCAGGGAGCACTGAAGCTTTCTTT
CDR3 protein: CASSVEAGSTEAFF
J gene: TRBJ1-1
V gene: TRBV9
D gene: NA
clone size: NA

CDR3 DNA: TGTGCCAGCAGTTTACGAGGGGCCCCAGCCACTGAAGCTTTCTTT
CDR3 protein: CASSLRGAPATEAFF
J gene: TRBJ1-1
V gene: TRBV27
D gene: NA
clone size: NA

CDR3 DNA: TGTGCCTGCAGGGGATACACTGAAGCTTTCTTT
CDR3 protein: CACRGYTEAFF
J gene: TRBJ1-1
V gene: TRBV2
D gene: NA
clone size: once

CDR3 DNA: TGTGCCAGCAGTTCCTATCTAGATTCCTACGAGCAGTACTTC
CDR3 protein: CASSSYLDSYEQYF
J gene: TRBJ2-7
V gene: TRBV6-6
D gene: NA
clone size: NA

CDR3 DNA: TGCGCCAGCAGCCAAGCTCCGTCAGCCAGGGAGGTCCAAGAGACCCAGTACTTC
CDR3 protein: CASSQAPSAREVQETQYF
J gene: TRBJ2-5
V gene: TRBV4-1
D gene: NA
clone size: NA

CDR3 DNA: TGTGCTAGTGGCCGATCGGGGCTAGGGGGCTACACCTTC
CDR3 protein: CASGRSGLGGYTF
J gene: TRBJ1-2
V gene: TRBV12-5
D gene: NA
clone size: NA

CDR3 DNA: TGTGCCTGGAGCCGGACGGGCACTGAAGCTTTCTTT
CDR3 protein: CAWSRTGTEAFF
J gene: TRBJ1-1
V gene: TRBV30
D gene: NA
clone size: NA

CDR3 DNA: TGTGCCAGTGAAGGTTTGGGGGCCTACAATGAGCAGTTCTTC
CDR3 protein: CASEGLGAYNEQFF
J gene: TRBJ2-1
V gene: TRBV6-1
D gene: NA
clone size: once

CDR3 DNA: TGCGCCAGCAGCTTGGACACTGGGGAGGAGACCCAGTACTTC
CDR3 protein: CASSLDTGEETQYF
J gene: TRBJ2-5
V gene: TRBV5-1
D gene: NA
clone size: NA

CDR3 DNA: TGTGCCAGCAGCTTAGTGCAGGGACCTAACACTGAAGCTTTCTTT
CDR3 protein: CASSLVQGPNTEAFF
J gene: TRBJ1-1
V gene: TRBV7-9
D gene: NA
clone size: NA

CDR3 DNA: TGTGCCAGCAGTTACGAGGGCAGGTCACTAGGGTCACCCCTCCACTTT
CDR3 protein: CASSYEGRSLGSPLHF
J gene: TRBJ1-6
V gene: TRBV6-5
D gene: NA
clone size: NA

CDR3 DNA: TGTGCCAGCAGTTCCCCCCAGGGCAGACGCTACGAGCAGTACTTC
CDR3 protein: CASSSPQGRRYEQYF
J gene: TRBJ2-7
V gene: TRBV7-2
D gene: NA
clone size: NA

CDR3 DNA: TGTGCCAGCAGCTTCGGAGAGGGCTACACCTTC
CDR3 protein: CASSFGEGYTF
J gene: TRBJ1-2
V gene: TRBV7-9
D gene: NA
clone size: NA

CDR3 DNA: TGTGCCAGCACCTGGGACAGGGGTAGCGATACGCAGTATTTT
CDR3 protein: CASTWDRGSDTQYF
J gene: TRBJ2-3
V gene: TRBV2
D gene: TRBD1
clone size: NA

CDR3 DNA: TGTGCCAGCTCACTCCCTGGAGCCGGGGAGCTGTTTTTT
CDR3 protein: CASSLPGAGELFF
J gene: TRBJ2-2
V gene: TRBV18
D gene: NA
clone size: NA

CDR3 DNA: TGTGCCAGCAATCCACGATCGTTGAGAAGGAACTATGGCTACACCTTC
CDR3 protein: CASNPRSLRRNYGYTF
J gene: TRBJ1-2
V gene: TRBV6-7
D gene: NA
clone size: NA

CDR3 DNA: TGCGCCAGCAGCCAAGATAGAAGGGCCAACCGCCCTCTAGAAGCTTTCTTT
CDR3 protein: CASSQDRRANRPLEAFF
J gene: TRBJ1-1
V gene: TRBV4-1
D gene: NA
clone size: NA

CDR3 DNA: TGTGCCAGCAAAGTTACAAGCGGGAGGGCCTACGAGCAGTACTTC
CDR3 protein: CASKVTSGRAYEQYF
J gene: TRBJ2-7
V gene: TRBV6-1
D gene: TRBD2
clone size: NA

CDR3 DNA: TGTGCCAGCAGCCAAGTATTGGGACAGGGAGAAAAACTGTTTTTT
CDR3 protein: CASSQVLGQGEKLFF
J gene: TRBJ1-4
V gene: TRBV4-2
D gene: TRBD1
clone size: NA

CDR3 DNA: TGTGCCAGCAGCTCCCTTGAGGGAATGCGCGAGCAGTACTTC
CDR3 protein: CASSSLEGMREQYF
J gene: TRBJ2-7
V gene: TRBV7-6
D gene: NA
clone size: NA

CDR3 DNA: TGCGCCAGCAGTGGGGGGAACACTGAAGCTTTCTTT
CDR3 protein: CASSGGNTEAFF
J gene: TRBJ1-1
V gene: TRBV10-1
D gene: NA
clone size: few

CDR3 DNA: TGTGCCAGCAGCTTAGAAGCGGGAAACTATGGCTACACCTTC
CDR3 protein: CASSLEAGNYGYTF
J gene: TRBJ1-2
V gene: TRBV11-2
D gene: NA
clone size: NA

CDR3 DNA: TGCGCCAGCAGCTTACAGGGGGGCACAGATACGCAGTATTTT
CDR3 protein: CASSLQGGTDTQYF
J gene: TRBJ2-3
V gene: TRBV5-1
D gene: TRBD1
clone size: few